These T cell receptor beta chains were read from a single sample in a study of cytomegalovirus exposure and HLA in healthy donors. Assay: immunoSEQ multiplex PCR; the TCRdb copy retains only in-frame clones and omits some. The table lists some 120,000 clones, around 75% of them singletons. Sequencing was carried out using PBMCs. The receptors derive from a woman in her 40s in good health and CMV-seropositive. Each CDR3 is given with its conserved first and last residue. D genes are given only for firm matches. Not every row has a clone size; where given, it reads once, few, many or a size class.

v_gene: TRBV7-3
d_gene: TRBD2
abundance: .
j_gene: TRBJ2-3
CDR3aa: CASSPGGGRAEGTQYF
CDR3nt: TGTGCCAGCAGCCCCGGCGGCGGGAGGGCCGAAGGTACGCAGTATTTT

v_gene: TRBV4-2
d_gene: TRBD1
abundance: .
j_gene: TRBJ1-2
CDR3aa: CASSQPSRFDRGYGYTF
CDR3nt: TGTGCCAGCAGCCAACCCAGCCGGTTTGACAGGGGCTATGGCTACACCTTC

v_gene: TRBV6-5
d_gene: TRBD1
abundance: .
j_gene: TRBJ2-3
CDR3aa: CASSYTGGAADTQYF
CDR3nt: TGTGCCAGCAGTTACACAGGGGGCGCGGCAGATACGCAGTATTTT

v_gene: TRBV5-4
d_gene: TRBD2
abundance: few
j_gene: TRBJ2-1
CDR3aa: CASSLRAGVYNEQFF
CDR3nt: TGTGCCAGCAGCTTGCGAGCGGGGGTATACAATGAGCAGTTCTTC

v_gene: TRBV28
d_gene: .
abundance: .
j_gene: TRBJ2-7
CDR3aa: CASSFGTAYSYEQYF
CDR3nt: TGTGCCAGCAGTTTCGGTACAGCCTACTCCTACGAGCAGTACTTC

v_gene: TRBV7-9
d_gene: TRBD2
abundance: few
j_gene: TRBJ2-7
CDR3aa: CASSGGTSGRAYEQYF
CDR3nt: TGTGCCAGCAGCGGAGGGACTAGCGGGAGGGCCTACGAGCAGTACTTC

v_gene: TRBV5-1
d_gene: .
abundance: .
j_gene: TRBJ2-7
CDR3aa: CASSFTQGSYEQYF
CDR3nt: TGCGCCAGCAGCTTTACGCAGGGTTCGTACGAGCAGTACTTC

v_gene: TRBV4-1
d_gene: TRBD1
abundance: .
j_gene: TRBJ1-1
CDR3aa: CASSWTGGNTEAFF
CDR3nt: TGCGCCAGCAGCTGGACAGGGGGGAACACTGAAGCTTTCTTT

v_gene: TRBV6-6
d_gene: TRBD2
abundance: .
j_gene: TRBJ2-7
CDR3aa: CASSGGTSGPGEQYF
CDR3nt: TGTGCCAGCAGTGGCGGGACTAGCGGACCGGGCGAGCAGTACTTC

v_gene: TRBV6-6
d_gene: TRBD1
abundance: .
j_gene: TRBJ1-1
CDR3aa: CASSSPTGLNTEAFF
CDR3nt: TGTGCCAGCAGCTCCCCGACAGGGTTGAACACTGAAGCTTTCTTT

v_gene: TRBV2
d_gene: .
abundance: .
j_gene: TRBJ2-5
CDR3aa: CASSGGAAGETQYF
CDR3nt: TGTGCCAGCAGTGGGGGAGCGGCGGGAGAGACCCAGTACTTC

v_gene: TRBV7-5
d_gene: .
abundance: .
j_gene: TRBJ1-2
CDR3aa: CARSPDRGREDSNYGYTF
CDR3nt: TGTGCCAGAAGCCCCGACAGGGGGCGAGAAGATTCTAACTATGGCTACACCTTC

v_gene: TRBV28
d_gene: TRBD1
abundance: few
j_gene: TRBJ2-7
CDR3aa: CASSLSGTGASYEQYF
CDR3nt: TGTGCCAGCAGTTTATCGGGGACAGGAGCATCCTACGAGCAGTACTTC

v_gene: TRBV6-1
d_gene: .
abundance: .
j_gene: TRBJ1-1
CDR3aa: CASSESTRGNTEAFF
CDR3nt: TGTGCCAGCAGTGAGTCAACGCGAGGGAACACTGAAGCTTTCTTT

v_gene: TRBV4-1
d_gene: .
abundance: .
j_gene: TRBJ2-7
CDR3aa: CASSQDTLSKPYEQYF
CDR3nt: TGCGCCAGCAGCCAAGATACGTTGTCCAAGCCCTACGAGCAGTACTTC

v_gene: TRBV4-1
d_gene: TRBD2
abundance: .
j_gene: TRBJ2-7
CDR3aa: CASSQAGGLSYEQYF
CDR3nt: TGCGCCAGCAGCCAGGCGGGGGGGCTTTCCTACGAGCAGTACTTC

v_gene: TRBV6-5
d_gene: .
abundance: few
j_gene: TRBJ2-7
CDR3aa: CASWARGTSSYEQYF
CDR3nt: TGTGCCTCGTGGGCCCGGGGGACCAGCTCCTACGAGCAGTACTTC

v_gene: TRBV19
d_gene: .
abundance: .
j_gene: TRBJ2-5
CDR3aa: CASSKIQGPGTQYF
CDR3nt: TGTGCCAGTAGTAAGATACAGGGCCCGGGGACCCAGTACTTC

v_gene: TRBV7-2
d_gene: .
abundance: .
j_gene: TRBJ1-6
CDR3aa: CASLPLGAAYNSPLHF
CDR3nt: TGTGCCAGCCTTCCCCTGGGGGCAGCCTATAATTCACCCCTCCACTTT

v_gene: TRBV4-3
d_gene: TRBD1
abundance: .
j_gene: TRBJ1-5
CDR3aa: CASSQDFSGQGSPQPQHF
CDR3nt: TGCGCCAGCAGCCAAGATTTCTCGGGACAGGGATCGCCTCAGCCCCAGCATTTT

v_gene: TRBV10-3
d_gene: .
abundance: few
j_gene: TRBJ2-5
CDR3aa: CAISVRGGPIQETQYF
CDR3nt: TGTGCCATCAGTGTCCGGGGAGGCCCGATACAAGAGACCCAGTACTTC

v_gene: TRBV5-1
d_gene: TRBD1
abundance: .
j_gene: TRBJ2-3
CDR3aa: CASIPGQGTDTQYF
CDR3nt: TGCGCCAGCATACCGGGACAGGGCACAGATACGCAGTATTTT

v_gene: TRBV28
d_gene: .
abundance: .
j_gene: TRBJ2-7
CDR3aa: CASSPSGRAYEQYF
CDR3nt: TGTGCCAGCAGTCCCTCCGGCAGGGCCTACGAGCAGTACTTC

v_gene: TRBV9
d_gene: TRBD2
abundance: .
j_gene: TRBJ2-2
CDR3aa: CASSVASGNTGELFF
CDR3nt: TGTGCCAGCAGCGTAGCTAGCGGGAACACCGGGGAGCTGTTTTTT

v_gene: TRBV5-1
d_gene: .
abundance: few
j_gene: TRBJ2-1
CDR3aa: CASAALSPTYNEQFF
CDR3nt: TGCGCCAGCGCCGCCCTGTCCCCTACCTACAATGAGCAGTTCTTC

v_gene: TRBV18
d_gene: TRBD1
abundance: .
j_gene: TRBJ1-1
CDR3aa: CASSPTEGAAVFF
CDR3nt: TGTGCCAGCTCACCTACCGAGGGGGCAGCCGTTTTCTTT

v_gene: TRBV5-1
d_gene: .
abundance: .
j_gene: TRBJ1-4
CDR3aa: CASSLERPGVEKLFF
CDR3nt: TGCGCCAGCAGCTTGGAGAGACCGGGGGTCGAAAAACTGTTTTTT

v_gene: TRBV13
d_gene: TRBD1
abundance: .
j_gene: TRBJ2-3
CDR3aa: CASSSGQLQYF
CDR3nt: TGTGCCAGCAGCTCGGGACAGCTTCAGTATTTT